One and the same sample provided the 27 T cell receptor beta chains below, sequenced in a study of T cell responses to AZD1222 COVID-19 vaccine. The repertoire was sequenced with immunoSEQ multiplex PCR; TCRdb's copy has only in-frame clones and lacks some. This table has around 140,000 clones, 88% appearing once. Source: peripheral blood, taken 28 days after the second dose of the MenACWY control vaccine. The source is an adult who received the MenACWY meningococcal vaccine as a control.

This clone showed up just once. The chain recombines TRBV3-1 (or the pseudogene TRBV3-2) with TRBJ1-2, with 8 bases aligning to TRBD1. Germline V lookup: CDR1 LGHDT, CDR2 YNNKEL (reference sequence). V shed 5 bases and J 7 bases; nucleotides not matched to a gene: 3. CDR3 length: 12 amino acids. The CDR3 here is CASSSGGGGYTF. CDR3 nucleotide sequence: TGTGCCAGCAGCTCAGGGGGCGGTGGCTACACCTTC.

The V call is TRBV7-6, the J call TRBJ2-5; 10 nucleotides line up with TRBD1. This CDR3 comprises 15 residues. Germline V gene lookup returns CDR1 SGHVS and CDR2 FNYEAQ. V shed 6 bases and J 1 base; nucleotides not matched to a gene: 5. The CDR3, as DNA: TGTGCCAGCAGTCCCGGGACAGGGGTCCAAGAGACCCAGTACTTC. This sequence encodes CASSPGTGVQETQYF.

The chain employs TRBV7-9 and TRBJ2-3, with a possible D match to TRBD2 (6 bases). The CDR3 is made up of 13 amino acids. Germline CDR1 is SEHNR and CDR2 is FQNEAQ (reference sequence). V lost 1 base to trimming and J lost 9 bases, with 11 bases between them. The CDR3 here is CASSLGGDGTQYF. In nucleotides, the CDR3 is TGTGCCAGCAGCTTAGGGGGGGACGGAACGCAGTATTTT.

V gene TRBV10-2 combines with J gene TRBJ2-1; tentatively, D is TRBD1 (5 bases). There are 16 residues in the CDR3. V lost 6 bases to trimming and J lost 0 bases, with 15 bases between them. CDR1 WSHSY and CDR2 SAAADI come from the germline V gene. The CDR3 region has the DNA TGCGCCAGCAGCCCCGATGACAGAAGCTCCTACAATGAGCAGTTCTTC. It is translated as CASSPDDRSSYNEQFF.

This clone appeared once. The chain has TRBV4-2 and TRBJ1-2; no clear D gene. V was cut by 2 bases and J by 2 bases, with 12 bases left in between. The CDR3 length is 15 residues. CDR1 is LGHNA, CDR2 YNFKEQ, per germline. This CDR3 reads CASSQSPTVNYGYTF. The CDR3 coding sequence is TGTGCCAGCAGCCAAAGCCCAACAGTGAACTATGGCTACACCTTC.

In DNA, the CDR3 is TGCGCCAGCAGCCAAGATAGGGGAGTAAACACTGAAGCTTTCTTT. The encoded protein is CASSQDRGVNTEAFF. The chain carries TRBV4-3 and TRBJ1-1; possibly TRBD1 for D (5 bases). This CDR3 has 15 amino acids. Between the trimmed V and J ends, which lost 0 bases and 2 bases, there was a span of 10 bases. Looked up from germline, CDR1 is LGHNA and CDR2 is YSLEER.

This clone came up once. The rearrangement links TRBV5-1 to TRBJ2-4; D is unresolved. The CDR3 is 16 amino acids. V lost 0 bases, J lost 3 bases, and 13 bases lay in between. The germline gives CDR1 SGHRS, CDR2 YFSETQ. Here the CDR3 reads CASSLDRASGKNIQYF. The DNA for the CDR3 is TGCGCCAGCAGCTTGGATCGTGCTTCAGGCAAAAACATTCAGTACTTC.

The CDR3 nucleotides are TGTGCCAGCAGCCAAGAGGCAGGGCCTGGAAACACCATATATTTT. As protein: CASSQEAGPGNTIYF. The chain uses TRBV3-1 (or the pseudogene TRBV3-2) and TRBJ1-3; maybe TRBD1 (5 bases). This CDR3 region has 15 residues. The germline V gene has CDR1 LGHDT and CDR2 YNNKEL (reference sequence). V was cut by 0 bases and J by 2 bases, with 8 bases left in between.

The chain employs TRBV7-6 and TRBJ2-3; 7 bases fit TRBD2. Per the germline V gene, CDR1 is SGHVS and CDR2 is FNYEAQ. Trimming took 5 bases from V and 6 from J; bases not matched to a gene: 11. This CDR3 is 15 amino acids long. The CDR3, as DNA: TGTGCCAGCAGCAGGCAGCGGGTGGGGGGGGATACGCAGTATTTT. Translated: CASSRQRVGGDTQYF.

The V and J genes are TRBV6-6 and TRBJ1-5; D is undetermined. This CDR3 comprises 12 residues. V was shortened by 6 bases and J by 5 bases, with 8 bases between the two germline ends. Germline CDR1 MNHNY, CDR2 SVGAGI (reference sequence). CDR3 bases: TGTGCCAGCAGGCCCAATGATCAGCCCCAGCATTTT. Translating gives CASRPNDQPQHF.

This sequence joins TRBV4-3 and TRBJ1-5; 7 nucleotides match TRBD1. With 0 bases clipped from V and 4 bases from J, the junction kept 6 bases outside the gene matches. This CDR3 is 16 amino acids long. The germline gives CDR1 LGHNA, CDR2 YSLEER. The CDR3 spells CASSQDWGRGNQPQHF. In nucleotides, the CDR3 is TGCGCCAGCAGCCAAGATTGGGGCAGGGGGAATCAGCCCCAGCATTTT.

The chain links TRBV11-3 to TRBJ1-6, with D possibly TRBD1 on 6 matching bases. CDR3 length: 15 residues. V was pared by 0 bases and J by 3 bases, with 6 bases between. Germline loops: CDR1 SGHNT, CDR2 YENEEA. CDR3 sequence reads: CASSLDRGYNSPLHF. DNA of the CDR3: TGTGCCAGCAGCTTAGACAGGGGCTATAATTCACCCCTCCACTTT.

This chain connects TRBV7-9 to TRBJ1-5, with 9 bases matching TRBD1. Germline values: CDR1 SEHNR, CDR2 FQNEAQ (reference sequence). J gave up 7 bases and V 3 bases, and 7 bases lay outside the gene matches. The CDR3 extends over 15 amino acids. The chain's CDR3 is CASSLGGQGGQPQHF. The CDR3 DNA reads TGTGCCAGCAGCTTGGGGGGACAGGGCGGACAGCCCCAGCATTTT. The whole variable domain, filled in from reference TRBV7-9 and TRBJ1-5, reads DTGVSQNPRHKITKRGQNVTFRCDPISEHNRLYWYRQTLGQGPEFLTYFQNEAQLEKSRLLSDRFSAERPKGSFSTLEIQRTEQGDSAMYLCASSLGGQGGQPQHFGDGTRLSIL.

This sequence joins TRBV18 and TRBJ1-4; 11 bases align to TRBD1. The CDR3 has 16 residues. Germline V gene data show CDR1 as KGHSH and CDR2 as LQKENI. With 0 bases clipped from V and 8 bases from J, the junction kept 5 bases outside the gene matches. DNA of the CDR3: TGTGCCAGCTCACCACCCCCGGGACAGGGGGACGAAAAACTGTTTTTT. Its protein is CASSPPPGQGDEKLFF.

The chain is built from TRBV5-1 and TRBJ2-7; either TRBD1 or TRBD2 may fit D (6 bases each). The CDR3 is 16 amino acids. Germline V gives CDR1 SGHRS, CDR2 YFSETQ. Trimming cost V 5 bases and J 0 bases, with 18 bases left between them. CDR3 bases: TGCGCCAGCAGTGTGGATGGTCGGGGGCACTCCTACGAGCAGTACTTC. It translates to CASSVDGRGHSYEQYF.

The V call is TRBV15, the J call TRBJ1-1, with TRBD1 identical over 11 bases. The V gene's germline CDR1 is LNHNV and CDR2 YYDKDF (reference sequence). This CDR3 comprises 15 residues. The V segment lost 0 bases and the J segment 10 bases; nucleotides outside the gene matches: 7. CDR3 sequence reads: CATSRDSGTGGSAFF. Here the CDR3 DNA reads TGTGCCACCAGCAGAGACAGCGGGACAGGGGGGTCAGCTTTCTTT.

A word on this clone: The identical CDR3 is also encoded by other nucleotide sequences in the sample. This chain uses TRBV30 with TRBJ1-6, with TRBD1 matching 8 bases. The germline V gene has CDR1 GTSNPN and CDR2 SVGIG (reference sequence). Trimming took 4 bases from V and 7 from J; bases not matched to a gene: 3. This CDR3 is 13 amino acids long. The CDR3 coding sequence is TGTGCCTGGACCGGACAGGGCAATTCACCCCTCCACTTT. Its protein product is CAWTGQGNSPLHF.

The V call is TRBV2, the J call TRBJ1-2; D may be TRBD1 (6 bases). The V gene lost 3 bases and the J gene lost 5 bases, with 13 bases spanning the gap. This CDR3 contains 14 residues. The germline gives CDR1 SNHLY, CDR2 FYNNEI. The CDR3 DNA reads TGTGCCAGCAGTGACCGGGGGCCGAGGTATGGCTACACCTTC. Translating gives CASSDRGPRYGYTF.

This clone occurred a few times. The V call is TRBV6-2 or TRBV6-3, the J call TRBJ1-3; D unclear. CDR3 length: 14 amino acids. The germline V gene encodes CDR1 MNHEY and CDR2 SVGEGT. Deletions cut 1 base from V and 0 bases from J, with 4 bases between. In DNA, the CDR3 is TGTGCCAGCAGTTACTTCAGCTCTGGAAACACCATATATTTT. This translates into CASSYFSSGNTIYF.

V and J are TRBV6-2 or TRBV6-3 and TRBJ2-2, with D perhaps matching TRBD1 (5 bases). This CDR3 is built from 15 residues. Germline values: CDR1 MNHEY, CDR2 SVGEGT. Trimming pared 3 bases from V and 5 bases from J, leaving 13 bases between. The CDR3 DNA reads TGTGCCAGCAGTTATCGATCAAGACAGACCGGGGAGCTGTTTTTT. Protein: CASSYRSRQTGELFF.

This clone was detected only once. The junction does not match germline at one end; this may be a read error. The CDR3: CASSPSPTDTEAFF. The CDR3, as DNA: TGTGCTAGCAGCCCCTCACCCACGGACACTGAAGCTTTCTTT. The chain has TRBV7-3 and TRBJ1-1; D is unresolved. CDR1 is SGHTA and CDR2 is FQGTGA in the germline V gene. This CDR3 has 14 residues.

The chain employs TRBV9 and TRBJ2-5, with TRBD1 matching 8 bases. The CDR3 runs 16 residues. CDR1 and CDR2 (germline): SGDLS, YYNGEE. The V and J ends lost 2 bases and 1 base, in that order; junction bases with no gene match: 7. Here the CDR3 reads CASSVNTGGRQETQYF. DNA of the CDR3: TGTGCCAGCAGCGTCAATACAGGGGGTCGCCAAGAGACCCAGTACTTC.

The rearrangement joins TRBV2 to TRBJ1-5; 7 bases align to TRBD1. In germline, CDR1 is SNHLY, CDR2 FYNNEI. The V gene end was trimmed by 7 bases and the J gene end by 7 bases; junction bases not matched to a gene: 7. This CDR3 has 13 residues. The CDR3 sequence is CASKGTARQPQHF. In nucleotides, the CDR3 is TGTGCCAGCAAGGGGACAGCGCGCCAGCCCCAGCATTTT.

The rearrangement uses TRBV7-3 and TRBJ1-1; tentatively, D is TRBD1 (5 bases). The CDR3 sequence is 14 residues long. CDR1 and CDR2 (germline): SGHTA, FQGTGA. The ends were cut back, 0 bases at V and 8 bases at J, with 13 bases in the middle. CDR3 amino acids: CASSLTGGAGEAFF. The DNA for the CDR3 is TGTGCCAGCAGCTTAACTGGGGGTGCGGGAGAAGCTTTCTTT.

The rearrangement uses TRBV19 and TRBJ2-7, with D possibly TRBD1 on 5 matching bases. Trimming took 3 bases from V and 4 from J, leaving 13 bases between them. The CDR3 consists of 14 residues. The germline CDR1 and CDR2 sequences are LNHDA and SQIVND (reference sequence). The CDR3 region has the DNA TGTGCCAGTAGTATTTCTCCAAGGACATACGAGCAGTACTTC. Its translation is CASSISPRTYEQYF.

This clone was seen more than once but under ten times. The gene calls are TRBV7-3 and TRBJ2-3, with 7 nucleotides matching TRBD2. The CDR3 runs 15 residues. Germline values: CDR1 SGHTA, CDR2 FQGTGA. The V segment lost 1 base and the J segment 5 bases; nucleotides outside the gene matches: 6. The CDR3 sequence is CASSLSGGSGDTQYF. The CDR3 bases are TGTGCCAGCAGCTTAAGCGGGGGTTCGGGAGATACGCAGTATTTT.

In its sample, this clone was seen once. This rearrangement joins TRBV7-2 to TRBJ2-3; no definite D call. V dropped 5 bases and J dropped 4 bases, with 19 bases sitting between them. Germline V gene sequence: CDR1 SGHTA, CDR2 FQGNSA. The CDR3 runs 16 residues. CDR3 loop: CASSVGPPGVADTQYF. The CDR3, as DNA: TGTGCCAGCAGCGTCGGACCCCCTGGCGTAGCAGATACGCAGTATTTT.